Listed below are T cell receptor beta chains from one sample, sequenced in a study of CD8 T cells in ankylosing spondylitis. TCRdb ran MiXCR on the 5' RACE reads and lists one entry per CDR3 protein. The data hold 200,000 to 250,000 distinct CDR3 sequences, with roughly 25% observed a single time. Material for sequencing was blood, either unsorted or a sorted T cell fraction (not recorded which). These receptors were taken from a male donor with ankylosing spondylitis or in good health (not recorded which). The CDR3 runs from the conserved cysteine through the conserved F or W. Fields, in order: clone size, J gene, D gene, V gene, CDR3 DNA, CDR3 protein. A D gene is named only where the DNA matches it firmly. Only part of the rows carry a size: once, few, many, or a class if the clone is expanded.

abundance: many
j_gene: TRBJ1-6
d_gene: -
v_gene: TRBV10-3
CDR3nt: TGTGCCATCAGAGGACAGCTCTCCTATAATTCACCCCTCCACTTT
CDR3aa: CAIRGQLSYNSPLHF

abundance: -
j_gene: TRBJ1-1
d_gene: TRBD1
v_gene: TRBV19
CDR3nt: TGTGCCAGTAGTAGACAGGGATTGAGCACTGAAGCTTTCTTT
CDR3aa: CASSRQGLSTEAFF

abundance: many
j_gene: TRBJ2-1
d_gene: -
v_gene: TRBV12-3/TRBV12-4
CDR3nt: TGTGCCAGCAGTTTCCAGGGACTCCACAATGAGCAGTTCTTC
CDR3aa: CASSFQGLHNEQFF

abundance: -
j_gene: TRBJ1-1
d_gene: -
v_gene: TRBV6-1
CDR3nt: TGTGCCAGCAGGAATCTGGGTCCGAATGAAGCTTTCTTT
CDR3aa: CASRNLGPNEAFF

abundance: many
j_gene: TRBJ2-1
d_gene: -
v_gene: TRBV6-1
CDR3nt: TGTGCCAGCAGCTCCCTCCTCAGGGAGCAGTTCTTC
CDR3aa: CASSSLLREQFF

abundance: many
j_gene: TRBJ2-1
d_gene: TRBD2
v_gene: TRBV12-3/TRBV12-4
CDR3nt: TGTGCCAGCAATCCTAGCGGCTCCTACAATGAGCAGTTCTTC
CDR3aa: CASNPSGSYNEQFF

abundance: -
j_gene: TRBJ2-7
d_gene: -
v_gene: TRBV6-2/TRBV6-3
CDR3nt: TGTGCCAGCAGTATGGGGGGGGGGGCCGTCCTTAGCGGACAGCCCTACGAGCAGTACTTC
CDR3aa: CASSMGGGAVLSGQPYEQYF

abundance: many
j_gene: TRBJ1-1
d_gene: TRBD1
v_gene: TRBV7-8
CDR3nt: TGTGCCAGCAGCATCACGCCACAGGGGGCGCCGGAAGCTTTCTTT
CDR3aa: CASSITPQGAPEAFF

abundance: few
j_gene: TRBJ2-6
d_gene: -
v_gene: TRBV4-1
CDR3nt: TGCGCCAGCAGCCAAGAAGGCTCTGGGGCCAACGTCCTGACTTTC
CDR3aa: CASSQEGSGANVLTF

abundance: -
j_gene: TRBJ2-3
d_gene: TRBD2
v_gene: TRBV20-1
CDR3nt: TGCAGTGCCTCCGGGACTAGCGGGAGTAGCACAGATACGCAGTATTTT
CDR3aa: CSASGTSGSSTDTQYF

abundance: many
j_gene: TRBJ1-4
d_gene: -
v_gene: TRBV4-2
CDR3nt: TGTGCCAGCAGCCTGTCGTGGACGGTTAATGAAAAACTGTTTTTT
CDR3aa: CASSLSWTVNEKLFF

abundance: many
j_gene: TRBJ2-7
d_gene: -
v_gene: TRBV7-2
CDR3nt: TGTGCCAGCAGCTCCCGCGGGACCTACGAGCAGTACTTC
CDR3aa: CASSSRGTYEQYF

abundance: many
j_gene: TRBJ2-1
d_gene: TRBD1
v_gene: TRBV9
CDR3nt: TGTGCCAGCAGCGACGGACCCGGGACAGGATACAATGAGCAGTTCTTC
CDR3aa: CASSDGPGTGYNEQFF

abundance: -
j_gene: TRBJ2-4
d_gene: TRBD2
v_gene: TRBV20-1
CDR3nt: TGCAGTGCTATTAGCGGGAGGGACCACATTCAGTACTTC
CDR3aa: CSAISGRDHIQYF

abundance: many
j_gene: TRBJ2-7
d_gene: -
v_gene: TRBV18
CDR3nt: TGTGCCAGCTCAACTAGGACCCAGCCGGCGGGCGAGCAGTACTTC
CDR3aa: CASSTRTQPAGEQYF

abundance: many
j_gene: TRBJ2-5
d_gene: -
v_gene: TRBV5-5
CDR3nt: TGTGCCAGCAGCTTGCTGAGCCGCCAAGAGACCCAGTACTTC
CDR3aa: CASSLLSRQETQYF

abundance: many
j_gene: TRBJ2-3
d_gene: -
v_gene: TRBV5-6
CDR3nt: TGTGCCAGCAGCCACCCAGGGGGCACAGATACGCAGTATTTT
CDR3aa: CASSHPGGTDTQYF

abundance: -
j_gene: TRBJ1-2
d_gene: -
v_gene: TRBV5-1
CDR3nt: TGCGCCAGCAGCTCGGATGGATCGGGCTACACCTTC
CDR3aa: CASSSDGSGYTF

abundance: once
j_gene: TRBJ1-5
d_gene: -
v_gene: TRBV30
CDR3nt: TGTGCCTGGAGTGTAGGGACAAATCAGCCCCAGCATTTT
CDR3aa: CAWSVGTNQPQHF

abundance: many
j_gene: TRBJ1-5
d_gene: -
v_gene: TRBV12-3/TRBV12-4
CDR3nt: TGTGCCAGCAGTTCTCCGGGGGGCGCGGGGCCCCAGCATTTT
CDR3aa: CASSSPGGAGPQHF

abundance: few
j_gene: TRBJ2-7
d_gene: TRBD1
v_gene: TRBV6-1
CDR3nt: TGTGCCAGCAGGGGCAGGGGGCTCGGCGAGCAGTACTTC
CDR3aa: CASRGRGLGEQYF

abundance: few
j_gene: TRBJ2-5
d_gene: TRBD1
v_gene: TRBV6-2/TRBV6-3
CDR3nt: TGTGCCAGCAGTTACGGATCCGGGACAGGGAGGCCTGAGACCCAGTACTTC
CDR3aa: CASSYGSGTGRPETQYF

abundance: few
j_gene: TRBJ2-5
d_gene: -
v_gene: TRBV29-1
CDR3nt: TGCAGCGCCTCAGGGGCTGAGACCCAGTACTTC
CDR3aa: CSASGAETQYF

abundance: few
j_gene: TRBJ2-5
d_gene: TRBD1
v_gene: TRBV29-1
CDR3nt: TGCAGCACAGGGGGCGAGACCCAGTACTTC
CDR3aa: CSTGGETQYF

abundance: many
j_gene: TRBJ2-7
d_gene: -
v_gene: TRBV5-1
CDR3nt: TGCGCCAGCAGCTTGGCCGACGGGGGACGGAACGAGCAGTACTTC
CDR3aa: CASSLADGGRNEQYF

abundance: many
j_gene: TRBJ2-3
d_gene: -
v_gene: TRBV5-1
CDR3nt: TGCGCCAGCAACCGTGGAACTAGCACAGATACGCAGTATTTT
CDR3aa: CASNRGTSTDTQYF

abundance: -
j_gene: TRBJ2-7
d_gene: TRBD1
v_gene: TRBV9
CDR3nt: TGTGCCAGCAGCACCGGGGACAGGGGGCGAGAGGAAGAGCAGTACTTC
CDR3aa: CASSTGDRGREEEQYF

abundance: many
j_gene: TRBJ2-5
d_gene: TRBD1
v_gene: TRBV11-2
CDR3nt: TGTGCCAGCAGCAGAGAGACAGGGGTTAAGACCCAGTACTTC
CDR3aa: CASSRETGVKTQYF

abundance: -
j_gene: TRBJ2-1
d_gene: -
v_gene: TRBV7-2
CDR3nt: TGTGCCAGCAGCTTAAAGCATGAGCAGTTCTTC
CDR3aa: CASSLKHEQFF

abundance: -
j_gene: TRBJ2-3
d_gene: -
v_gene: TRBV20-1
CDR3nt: TGCAGTGCTAGTCGGGAGCTCACAGATACGCAGTATTTT
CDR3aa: CSASRELTDTQYF

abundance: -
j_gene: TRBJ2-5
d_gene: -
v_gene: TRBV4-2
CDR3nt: TGTGCCAGCAGCCAATCGGGACCCGGGGGGACCCAGTACTTC
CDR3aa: CASSQSGPGGTQYF

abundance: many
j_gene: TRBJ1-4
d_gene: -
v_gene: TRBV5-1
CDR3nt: TGCGCCAGCAGCCCGGCATCAGGGCTGGGCTATGAAAAACTGTTTTTT
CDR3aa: CASSPASGLGYEKLFF

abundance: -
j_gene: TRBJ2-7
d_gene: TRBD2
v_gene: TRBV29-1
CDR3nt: TGCAGCGCCCTGGGACTAGGGAGCTCCTACGAGCAGTACTTC
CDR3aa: CSALGLGSSYEQYF

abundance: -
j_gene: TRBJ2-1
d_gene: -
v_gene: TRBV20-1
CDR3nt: TGCAGTCCAAGACTAGCGGACAGGGATGAGCAGTTCTTC
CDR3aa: CSPRLADRDEQFF

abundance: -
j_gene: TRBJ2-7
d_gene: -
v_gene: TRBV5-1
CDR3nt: TGCGCCAGCAGCTTGGAGGTAGGGAGAGAGCAGTACTTC
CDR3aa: CASSLEVGREQYF

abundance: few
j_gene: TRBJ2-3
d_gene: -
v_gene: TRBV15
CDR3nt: TGTGCCACCAGCAGTTTGCGGTACACAGATACGCAGTATTTT
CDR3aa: CATSSLRYTDTQYF

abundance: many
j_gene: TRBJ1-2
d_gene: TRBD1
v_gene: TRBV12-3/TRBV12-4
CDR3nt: TGTGCCAGCAGTCTAAGGGACAGGGGCTATGGCTACACCTTC
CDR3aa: CASSLRDRGYGYTF

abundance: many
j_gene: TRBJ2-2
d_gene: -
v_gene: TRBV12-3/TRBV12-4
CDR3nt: TGTGCCAGCAGTTTTCTAGGGGCTCCGAACACCGGGGAGCTGTTTTTT
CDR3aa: CASSFLGAPNTGELFF

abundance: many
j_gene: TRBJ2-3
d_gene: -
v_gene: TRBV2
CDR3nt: TGTGCCAGCAACGCCGGGGGCGCGGTAGATACGCAGTATTTT
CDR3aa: CASNAGGAVDTQYF

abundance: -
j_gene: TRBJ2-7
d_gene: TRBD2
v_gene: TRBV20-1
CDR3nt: TGCAGTGCTAGGGGACTAGCGGGTCAAGGAGGCGAGCAGTACTTC
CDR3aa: CSARGLAGQGGEQYF

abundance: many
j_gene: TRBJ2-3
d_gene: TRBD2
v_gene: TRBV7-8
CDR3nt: TGTGCCAGCAGGAAACTAGCGGGAGGGCTGGATACGCAGTATTTT
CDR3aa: CASRKLAGGLDTQYF

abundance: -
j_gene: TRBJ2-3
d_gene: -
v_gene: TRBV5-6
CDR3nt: TGTGCCAGGAGCACCGGGGCGGGCACAGATACGCAGTATTTT
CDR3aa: CARSTGAGTDTQYF

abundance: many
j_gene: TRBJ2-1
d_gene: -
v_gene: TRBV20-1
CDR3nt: TGCAGTGTGCAGGGGGGCTCCTACAATGAGCAGTTCTTC
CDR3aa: CSVQGGSYNEQFF

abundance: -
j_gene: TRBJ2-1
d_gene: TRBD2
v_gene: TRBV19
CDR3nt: TGTGCCAGTAGTCCCGGGGACTACGGCGGGACGGCCTACAATGAGCAGTTCTTC
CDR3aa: CASSPGDYGGTAYNEQFF

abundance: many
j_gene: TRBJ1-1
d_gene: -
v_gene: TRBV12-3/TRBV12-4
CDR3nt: TGTGCCAGCAGTCCCGGGGCGGAGACTGAAGCTTTCTTT
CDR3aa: CASSPGAETEAFF

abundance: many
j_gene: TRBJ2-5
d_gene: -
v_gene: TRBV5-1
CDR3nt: TGCGCCAGCAGCGTGGTAGCAGAGACCCAGTACTTC
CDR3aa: CASSVVAETQYF

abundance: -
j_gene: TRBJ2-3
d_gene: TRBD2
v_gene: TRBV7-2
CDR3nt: TGTGCCAGCAGCGAGGGACTAGCAGATACGCAGTATTTT
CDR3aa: CASSEGLADTQYF

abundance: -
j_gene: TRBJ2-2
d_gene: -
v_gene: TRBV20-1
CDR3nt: TGCAGTGCTAGCGCTAGCGTAGCACCGAACACCGGGGAGCTGTTTTTT
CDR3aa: CSASASVAPNTGELFF

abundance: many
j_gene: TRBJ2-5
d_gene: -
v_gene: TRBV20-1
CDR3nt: TGCAGTGCTAGGAAGGGGGCGGGGGAGACCCAGTACTTC
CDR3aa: CSARKGAGETQYF

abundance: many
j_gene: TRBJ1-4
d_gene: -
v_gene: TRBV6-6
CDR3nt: TGTGCCAGCACCCGGGACCGCAATGAAAAACTGTTTTTT
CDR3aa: CASTRDRNEKLFF

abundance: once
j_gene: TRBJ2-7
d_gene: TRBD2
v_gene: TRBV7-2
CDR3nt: TGTGCCAGCAGCTTAGATGCTGCTAGCGGGTACGCGCAGTACTTC
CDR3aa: CASSLDAASGYAQYF

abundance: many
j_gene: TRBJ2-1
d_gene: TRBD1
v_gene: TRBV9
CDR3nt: TGTGCCAGCAGCGTAGGTGGGACAGGACCAAGAAATGAGCAGTTCTTC
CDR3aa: CASSVGGTGPRNEQFF

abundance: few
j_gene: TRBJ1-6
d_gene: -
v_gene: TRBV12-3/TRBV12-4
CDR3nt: TGTGCCAGCAGTCCCCTTGGGACGGCGGGTAGTTCACCCCTCCACTTT
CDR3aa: CASSPLGTAGSSPLHF

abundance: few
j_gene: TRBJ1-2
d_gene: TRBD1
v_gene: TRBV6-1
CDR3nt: TGTGCCAGCAGTGCAGGGGGCGCGATCTATGGCTACACCTTC
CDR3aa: CASSAGGAIYGYTF